These 24 T cell receptor beta chains were all obtained from the same sample, sequenced in a study of PD-L1 blockade in urothelial cancer. The time point denotes: pretreatment peripheral blood. Measured with immunoSEQ multiplex PCR; TCRdb has only the in-frame clones, and not every one. Of around 100,000 clones in the sample, 90% were seen once. The source was PBMCs, collected around atezolizumab (anti-PD-L1) treatment. The receptors originated from a man aged 55-75 years with urothelial cancer.

J is TRBJ2-3 and V is TRBV5-1, with 11 bases fitting TRBD2. Germline V lookup: CDR1 SGHRS, CDR2 YFSETQ. J gave up 2 bases and V 6 bases, and 11 bases lay outside the gene matches. The CDR3 loop spans 17 amino acids. CDR3 DNA sequence: TGCGCCAGCATAGGCCGGCCGGGACTAGCGGACACAGATACGCAGTATTTT. It codes for CASIGRPGLADTDTQYF. Based on the CDR3 plus reference TRBV5-1 and TRBJ2-3, the full variable domain is KAGVTQTPRYLIKTRGQQVTLSCSPISGHRSVSWYQQTPGQGLQFLFEYFSETQRNKGNFPGRFSGRQFSNSRSEMNVSTLELGDSALYLCASIGRPGLADTDTQYFGPGTRLTVL.

This clone appeared a single time. This chain joins TRBV7-2 and TRBJ2-1; D not resolved. The CDR3 consists of 13 residues. Trimming cost V 3 bases and J 9 bases, with 12 bases left between them. Per the germline V gene, CDR1 is SGHTA and CDR2 is FQGNSA. The CDR3 spells CASSLNSYGEQFF. The DNA of the CDR3 is TGTGCCAGCAGCTTGAATTCCTACGGTGAGCAGTTCTTC.

The J gene is TRBJ2-3, the V gene TRBV29-1; TRBD2 matches 8 bases. With 2 bases clipped from V and 0 bases from J, the junction kept 4 bases outside the gene matches. CDR1 is SQVTM and CDR2 is ANQGSEA in the germline V gene. The CDR3 has 15 residues. Here the CDR3 DNA reads TGCAGCGTTGAACGTAGCGGGGAAAGCACAGATACGCAGTATTTT. Protein sequence: CSVERSGESTDTQYF.

This rearrangement joins TRBV6-1 to TRBJ1-2; possible D gene TRBD1, 5 bases. The CDR3 spans 13 residues. Trimming stripped 8 bases from V and 3 bases from J, with 13 bases between. From germline, CDR1 is MNHNS and CDR2 SASEGT. CDR3 sequence: CASSALGDYGYTF. The CDR3 DNA reads TGTGCCAGCTCAGCCCTAGGGGACTATGGCTACACCTTC.

This sequence joins TRBV29-1 and TRBJ2-7; 11 nucleotides line up with TRBD1. Germline lookup yields CDR1 SQVTM and CDR2 ANQGSEA. The CDR3 has 15 residues. The V gene end was trimmed by 5 bases and the J gene end by 0 bases; junction bases not matched to a gene: 6. The CDR3 DNA reads as TGCAGCGTTTCCGGAGGGACAGGGGGCTCCTACGAGCAGTACTTC. Its protein is CSVSGGTGGSYEQYF.

The chain has TRBV19 and TRBJ1-5; a weak D match, TRBD1 (6 bases). The germline gives CDR1 LNHDA, CDR2 SQIVND (reference sequence). V shed 6 bases and J shed 2 bases, with 11 bases lying between them. The CDR3 has 14 amino acids. CDR3 sequence: CASSRTARNQPQHF. Written as DNA, the CDR3 is TGTGCCAGTAGCCGGACAGCGCGCAATCAGCCCCAGCATTTT.

This clone was counted a few times. The chain combines TRBV6-5 with TRBJ2-3; 10 bases line up with TRBD2. Germline trimming cut 3 bases from V and 4 bases from J; bases unmatched to any gene: 4. Germline CDR1 is MNHEY and CDR2 is SVGAGI. The CDR3 is 15 amino acids. DNA for the CDR3: TGTGCCAGCAGTTATCTCAGCGGGGGGGCAGATACGCAGTATTTT. It codes for CASSYLSGGADTQYF.

The chain couples TRBV5-4 to TRBJ2-5, with unresolved D. Germline loops: CDR1 SGHNT, CDR2 YYREEE (reference sequence). Trimming took 4 bases from V and 5 from J, leaving 9 bases between them. The CDR3 contains 12 residues. The CDR3 DNA sequence: TGTGCCAGCAGCGAATACGGTGAGACCCAGTACTTC. Its translation is CASSEYGETQYF.

The count of this clone is one. V is TRBV29-1 and J is TRBJ2-5; 8 nucleotides line up with TRBD1. V was pared by 5 bases and J by 2 bases, with 1 base of the junction left unmatched. CDR1 is SQVTM, CDR2 ANQGSEA, per germline. This CDR3 has 12 residues. The CDR3 DNA reads TGCAGCGTTCACAGGGGGCAAGAGACCCAGTACTTC. Its translation is CSVHRGQETQYF.

Regarding this clone: At one of its ends the junction is not consistent with the germline gene, which may arise from a read error. The CDR3 DNA follows: TGTGCTAGCAGCTTAATCAGGGAAGAGACCCAGTACTTC. This translates into CASSLIREETQYF. The V and J genes are TRBV7-7 and TRBJ2-5; D might be TRBD1 (5 bases). This CDR3 has 13 amino acids. The germline V gene has CDR1 SSHAT and CDR2 FNYEAQ (reference sequence). Based on the CDR3 plus reference TRBV7-7 and TRBJ2-5, the full variable domain is GAGVSQSPRYKVTKRGQDVTLRCDPISSHATLYWYQQALGQGPEFLTYFNYEAQPDKSGLPSDRFSAERPEGSISTLTIQRTEQRDSAMYRCASSLIREETQYFGPGTRLLVL.

The rearrangement joins TRBV7-2 to TRBJ2-2; possibly TRBD1 for D (5 bases). Per germline, CDR1 SGHTA and CDR2 FQGNSA. This CDR3 has 15 amino acids. V lost 4 bases and J lost 4, with 13 bases in between. The chain's CDR3 is CASSYGQPATGELFF. CDR3 sequence (DNA): TGTGCCAGCAGCTACGGACAACCAGCCACCGGGGAGCTGTTTTTT.

V usage is TRBV15 and J usage is TRBJ2-1; 8 bases agree with TRBD1. The CDR3 totals 15 residues. The ends lost 1 base at V and 6 bases at J; junction bases unmatched: 5. Germline V gene data show CDR1 as LNHNV and CDR2 as YYDKDF (reference sequence). The CDR3 bases are TGTGCCACCAGCAGAGGGACAGGGAGTATCAATGAGCAGTTCTTC. Residues: CATSRGTGSINEQFF.

The chain is built from TRBV28 and TRBJ2-7, with D maybe TRBD2 (5 bases). V lost 1 base and J 0 bases, leaving 19 bases between the germline ends. The germline V gene encodes CDR1 MDHEN and CDR2 SYDVKM. This CDR3 contains 18 residues. CDR3 sequence reads: CASSLFLREEVLSYEQYF. In DNA, the CDR3 is TGTGCCAGCAGTTTATTCCTTCGGGAAGAGGTTCTCTCCTACGAGCAGTACTTC.

This clone was counted only a few times. The chain has TRBV7-2 and TRBJ2-1, with 9 bases aligning to TRBD2. The CDR3 totals 17 residues. Trimming at V came to 2 bases and at J to 4 bases, leaving 9 bases not matched to a gene. CDR1 and CDR2 (germline): SGHTA, FQGNSA. The CDR3 DNA follows: TGTGCCAGCAGCTTAACGACTACTAGCGGGTCTTACAATGAGCAGTTCTTC. Protein product: CASSLTTTSGSYNEQFF.

The gene calls are TRBV15 and TRBJ2-7; D may be TRBD2 (6 bases). CDR1 is LNHNV and CDR2 is YYDKDF in the germline V gene (reference sequence). V was pared by 6 bases and J by 2 bases, with 17 bases between. The CDR3 extends over 15 amino acids. The CDR3 loop is CATSRNSGAAYEQYF. CDR3 bases: TGTGCCACCAGTAGAAACTCGGGAGCCGCCTACGAGCAGTACTTC.

The rearrangement links TRBV7-2 to TRBJ1-3; 7 nucleotides match TRBD1. Looked up from germline, CDR1 is SGHTA and CDR2 is FQGNSA. V was pared by 3 bases and J by 3 bases, with 11 bases of the junction left unmatched. This CDR3 region has 17 residues. CDR3 nucleotides: TGTGCCAGCAGCTTCACAGGGGCGTTAGGTGGTGGAAACACCATATATTTT. This encodes CASSFTGALGGGNTIYF.

This chain uses TRBV5-5 with TRBJ1-2; TRBD1 might be the D (6 bases). Germline values: CDR1 SGHKS, CDR2 YYEKEE (reference sequence). Trimming took 1 base from V and 8 from J, leaving 21 bases between them. This CDR3 has 16 residues. The CDR3 nucleotides are TGTGCCAGCAGCTTGCCCCCCGAGGACAGTTTGTCAGGCTACACCTTC. Its protein is CASSLPPEDSLSGYTF. The full variable domain, in which reference TRBV5-5 and TRBJ1-2 provide the parts outside the CDR3, is DAGVTQSPTHLIKTRGQQVTLRCSPISGHKSVSWYQQVLGQGPQFIFQYYEKEERGRGNFPDRFSARQFPNYSSELNVNALLLGDSALYLCASSLPPEDSLSGYTFGSGTRLTVV.

This chain uses TRBV6-6 with TRBJ2-5; possibly TRBD1 for D (5 bases). There are 14 residues in the CDR3. Deletions cut 7 bases from V and 2 bases from J, with 14 bases between. Germline CDR1 and CDR2: MNHNY and SVGAGI (reference sequence). In DNA form, the CDR3 reads TGTGCCAGCAAAACCGACAGCTTTCAAGAGACCCAGTACTTC. Protein sequence: CASKTDSFQETQYF.

This chain connects TRBV28 to TRBJ2-5; D may be TRBD2 (7 bases). CDR3 size: 15 residues. The V gene lost 6 bases and the J gene lost 5 bases, with 19 bases spanning the gap. CDR1 is MDHEN, CDR2 SYDVKM, per germline. CDR3 bases: TGTGCCAGCAGCCCGGGGTGGGGGCGGGAGGAGACCCAGTACTTC. It specifies CASSPGWGREETQYF.

The CDR3 sequence: CASSYSRVSYYNEQFF. In nucleotides, the CDR3 is TGTGCCAGCAGTTACTCGAGGGTCTCCTACTACAATGAGCAGTTCTTC. The rearrangement joins TRBV6-5 to TRBJ2-1, with D possibly TRBD2 on 5 matching bases. From germline, CDR1 is MNHEY and CDR2 SVGAGI. V gave up 0 bases and J gave up 3 bases, with 12 bases separating them. This CDR3 has 16 amino acids.

CDR3 region: CASRTGIYNEQFF. In DNA, the CDR3 is TGTGCCAGTCGGACAGGGATATACAATGAGCAGTTCTTC. The chain uses TRBV19 and TRBJ2-1; 8 nucleotides match TRBD1. V dropped 8 bases and J dropped 4; count of bases not matched to a gene: 4. The length of the CDR3 is 13 residues. Germline values: CDR1 LNHDA, CDR2 SQIVND (reference sequence).

This chain uses TRBV5-1 with TRBJ2-3; D remains unclear. In germline, CDR1 is SGHRS, CDR2 YFSETQ. There are 15 residues in the CDR3. Trimming pared 3 bases from V and 5 bases from J, leaving 16 bases between. The CDR3 DNA is TGCGCCAGCAGCTCCTCTTTAGATAGAGTAGATACGCAGTATTTT. Translating gives CASSSSLDRVDTQYF.

This clone turned up a few times. V is TRBV10-2 and J is TRBJ2-1, with TRBD2 matching over 12 bases. The germline V gene encodes CDR1 WSHSY and CDR2 SAAADI. The V and J ends lost 2 bases and 14 bases, in that order; junction bases with no gene match: 4. The CDR3 is made up of 13 amino acids. For the CDR3, the DNA is TGCGCCAGCAGTGAGCGACTAGCGGGAGCCGAGTTCTTC. It yields the protein CASSERLAGAEFF.

The chain carries TRBV7-9 and TRBJ2-5; 11 bases are a match to TRBD2. V dropped 4 bases and J dropped 5; count of bases not matched to a gene: 9. The CDR3 consists of 16 residues. CDR1 is SEHNR, CDR2 FQNEAQ, per germline (reference sequence). For the CDR3, the DNA is TGTGCCAGCAGCTCGGGACTAGCGGAAACCGGGGAGACCCAGTACTTC. This gives the protein CASSSGLAETGETQYF.